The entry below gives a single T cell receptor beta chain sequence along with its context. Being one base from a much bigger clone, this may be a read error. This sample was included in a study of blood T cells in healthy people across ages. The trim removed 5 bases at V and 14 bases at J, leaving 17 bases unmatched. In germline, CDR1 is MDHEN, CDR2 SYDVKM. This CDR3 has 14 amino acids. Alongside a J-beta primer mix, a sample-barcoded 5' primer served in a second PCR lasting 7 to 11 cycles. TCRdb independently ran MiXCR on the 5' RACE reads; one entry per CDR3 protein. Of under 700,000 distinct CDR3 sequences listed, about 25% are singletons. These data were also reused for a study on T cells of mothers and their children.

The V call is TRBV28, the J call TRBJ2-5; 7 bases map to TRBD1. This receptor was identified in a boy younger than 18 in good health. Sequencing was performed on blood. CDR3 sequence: CASSNRDSSYEHYF. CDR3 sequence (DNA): TGTGCCAGCAGTAACCGGGACAGCTCCTACGAGCACTACTTC.